Listed below are T cell receptor beta chains from one sample, sequenced in a study of STAT3 mutations in large granular lymphocyte leukemia. This table comes from immunoSEQ multiplex PCR, and its TCRdb copy is limited to in-frame clones, with some not included. The table lists around 10,000 clones, around 52% of them singletons, with about 8.1% in the top ten. The source material was peripheral blood mononuclear cells. Source of these receptors: a boy aged 5 to 17 with T-cell large granular lymphocyte leukemia. Some clones in this sample may be carry-over from other donors' samples. The CDR3 runs from the conserved cysteine through the conserved F or W. The order of the fields is D gene, J gene, V gene, clone size, CDR3 protein, CDR3 DNA. A D gene is named only where the DNA matches it firmly. Size is omitted from some rows. Given values are once, few, many or a class for expanded clones.

TRBD2 | TRBJ2-7 | TRBV9 | . | CASSVDLADTYEQYF | TGTGCCAGCAGCGTAGACCTAGCGGACACCTACGAGCAGTACTTC
TRBD1 | TRBJ2-7 | TRBV13 | . | CASSLGDRDYEQYF | TGTGCCAGCAGCTTAGGGGACAGGGACTACGAGCAGTACTTC
TRBD1 | TRBJ2-3 | TRBV6-4 | . | CATGTGGTDTQYF | TGTGCCACCGGGACAGGGGGCACAGATACGCAGTATTTT
. | TRBJ1-5 | TRBV27 | . | CASRPTDNQPQHF | TGTGCCAGCAGACCCACAGATAATCAGCCCCAGCATTTT
. | TRBJ1-5 | TRBV6-5 | . | CASSPTGTSNQPQHF | TGTGCCAGCAGCCCAACAGGGACTAGCAATCAGCCCCAGCATTTT
. | TRBJ2-7 | TRBV6-1 | . | CASSESQEGYEQYF | TGTGCCAGCAGTGAGAGCCAGGAGGGCTACGAGCAGTACTTC
. | TRBJ2-7 | TRBV5-1 | . | CASQTGLGYYEQYF | TGCGCCAGTCAAACAGGCCTGGGGTACTACGAGCAGTACTTC
. | TRBJ2-6 | TRBV30 | . | CAWSVPLEVSGANVLTF | TGTGCCTGGAGTGTTCCTCTTGAGGTCTCTGGGGCCAACGTCCTGACTTTC
. | TRBJ2-3 | TRBV29-1 | once | CSVVSLAADTQYF | TGCAGCGTTGTATCTCTGGCCGCAGATACGCAGTATTTT
TRBD1 | TRBJ2-7 | TRBV19 | . | CASSIDLGGQGTDEQYF | TGTGCCAGTAGTATAGATCTCGGAGGACAGGGTACGGACGAGCAGTACTTC
. | TRBJ2-5 | TRBV30 | . | CAWSSPNEETQYF | TGTGCCTGGAGTAGCCCGAATGAAGAGACCCAGTACTTC
. | TRBJ1-5 | TRBV28 | . | CASTLGAGLNQPQHF | TGTGCCAGCACCCTAGGGGCAGGCCTCAATCAGCCCCAGCATTTT
. | TRBJ1-6 | TRBV2 | once | CASRESGGSPLHF | TGTGCCAGCCGGGAGTCCGGTGGCTCACCCCTCCACTTT
TRBD1 | TRBJ2-7 | TRBV27 | . | CASSQGGQGIYEQYF | TGTGCCAGCAGCCAAGGGGGCCAGGGTATCTACGAGCAGTACTTC
. | TRBJ1-2 | TRBV28 | . | CASSLVGGYGYTF | TGTGCCAGCAGTTTGGTCGGGGGGTATGGCTACACCTTC
. | TRBJ2-3 | TRBV27 | . | CASSSPSSVSTDTQYF | TGTGCCAGCAGTTCCCCGTCTAGCGTGAGCACAGATACGCAGTATTTT